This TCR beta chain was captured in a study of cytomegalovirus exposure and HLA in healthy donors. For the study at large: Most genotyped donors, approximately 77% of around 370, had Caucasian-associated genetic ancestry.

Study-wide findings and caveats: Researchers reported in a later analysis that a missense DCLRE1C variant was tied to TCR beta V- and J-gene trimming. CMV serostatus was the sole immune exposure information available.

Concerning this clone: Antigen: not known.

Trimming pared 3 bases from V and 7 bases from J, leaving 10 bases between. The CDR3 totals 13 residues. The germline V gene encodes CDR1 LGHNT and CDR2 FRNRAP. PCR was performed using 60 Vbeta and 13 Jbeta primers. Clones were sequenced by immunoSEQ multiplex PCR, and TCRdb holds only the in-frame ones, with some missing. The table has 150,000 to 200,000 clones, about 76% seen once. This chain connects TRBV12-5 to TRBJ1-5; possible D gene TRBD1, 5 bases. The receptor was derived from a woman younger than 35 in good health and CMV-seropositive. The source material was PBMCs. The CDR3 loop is CASGFKWGQPQHF. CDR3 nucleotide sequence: TGTGCTAGTGGTTTTAAGTGGGGCCAGCCCCAGCATTTT.